This TCR beta chain stems from a study of blood T cells in healthy people across ages. Study-level findings and limits: PBMCs were not sorted, which prevented a conclusive comparison of naive versus antigen-experienced cells.

Using a J-beta primer mix together with a sample-barcoded 5' primer, a second PCR was run for roughly 6 to 12 cycles. Every single cDNA molecule received a tag from a template-switch adaptor with 12 random nucleotides. TCRdb re-called the 5' RACE reads through MiXCR, storing one row per CDR3 protein. The data hold 790,000 or so distinct CDR3 sequences, with 56% observed a single time. Turning to this clonotype: Antigen: not known.

Germline V CDR1 and CDR2: MNHEY, SMNVEV (reference sequence). V lost 5 bases and J 5 bases, leaving 15 bases between the germline ends. This CDR3 is built from 14 residues. The specimen sequenced was blood. The chain joins TRBV27 to TRBJ1-1; D is unclear. The TCR comes from a man in his forties or fifties in good health. The CDR3 loop is CASSKQQSVTEAFF. CDR3 DNA: TGTGCCAGCAGTAAGCAACAGTCGGTAACTGAAGCTTTCTTT.